This T cell receptor (beta chain) was captured in a study of long-term antiretroviral therapy in people with HIV. Study-wide findings and caveats: For ART adherence, viral resistance and therapy changes, no data were available.

Deletions cut 6 bases from V and 0 bases from J, with 8 bases between. The CDR3 extends over 13 amino acids. CDR1 is MNHEY and CDR2 is SVGAGI in the germline V gene. Investigators performed immunoSEQ version v3.0 at survey level. Some clones are missing from TCRdb's copy, which holds only in-frame ones; the method was immunoSEQ multiplex PCR. The sample lists approximately 29,000 clones; 87% were seen once. Cryopreserved PBMC, at about 0.85-10 million per sample, were present before DNA extraction. This clone has only one observation. Its cognate antigen is unknown. The V gene is TRBV6-5, the J gene TRBJ1-1, with a tentative D call TRBD1 (5 bases). Source: unsorted PBMCs, taken 1.1 years after starting antiretroviral therapy. The clonotype was recovered from a man aged 18 to 29 with HIV. The CDR3 protein is CASRQGVNTEAFF. The CDR3 nucleotides read TGTGCCAGCAGGCAGGGAGTGAACACTGAAGCTTTCTTT.